Each of the 5 T cell receptor beta chains below was sequenced from the same sample in a study of CD8+CD57+ T cells in acquired aplastic anemia. Patients included in sequencing had previously demonstrated CD8+CD57+ cell expansion by flow cytometry. TCR beta VDJ and CDR3 profiles were obtained from a genomic DNA template. TCRdb ran MiXCR on the reads and lists one entry per CDR3 protein. In the table there are about 160,000 distinct CDR3 sequences, 60% to 80% of which are singletons. Sequenced sample: sorted CD4+, CD8+, or CD8+CD57+ T cells (not recorded which) from PBMCs. All receptors come from a human donor with aplastic anemia.

The rearrangement links TRBV12-5 to TRBJ1-2; no clear D. The CDR3 runs to 11 residues. Germline V gives CDR1 LGHNT, CDR2 FRNRAP. The CDR3 coding sequence is TGTGCCAGCAGTCGGGCCTATGGCTACACCTTC. Translated, it gives CASSRAYGYTF.

This clonotype occurred a few times. CDR3 protein: CSAEGQDSYEQYF. CDR3 DNA sequence: TGCAGTGCCGAGGGACAGGACTCCTACGAGCAGTACTTC. The chain is built from TRBV20-1 and TRBJ2-7, with 8 bases fitting TRBD1. The V gene end was trimmed by 6 bases and the J gene end by 0 bases; junction bases not matched to a gene: 4. This CDR3 is 13 amino acids long. Germline assignment: CDR1 DFQATT and CDR2 SNEGSKA (reference sequence).

The chain uses TRBV20-1 and TRBJ2-7; 9 positions agree with TRBD1. From germline, CDR1 is DFQATT and CDR2 SNEGSKA (reference sequence). Trimming at V came to 5 bases and at J to 6 bases, leaving 8 bases not matched to a gene. The CDR3 is 13 amino acids. The CDR3 nucleotides read TGCAGTGCTCGCGGGACAGGGCGAGGCGAGCAGTACTTC. Translating it yields CSARGTGRGEQYF.

This clonotype has just a few counts. This chain links TRBV10-3 with TRBJ1-2, with 7 bases identical to TRBD1. Germline assignment: CDR1 ENHRY and CDR2 SYGVKD. V gave up 10 bases and J gave up 1 base; unmatched junction bases: 9. The CDR3 covers 14 residues. CDR3 bases: TGTGCCACCGACGACAGGGCCTATAACTATGGCTACACCTTC. Translated, it gives CATDDRAYNYGYTF.

The chain carries TRBV27 and TRBJ2-1, with 9 nucleotides matching TRBD2. CDR1 is MNHEY and CDR2 is SMNVEV in the germline V gene (reference sequence). This CDR3 has 16 amino acids. V trimming: 2 bases; J trimming: 12 bases; junction bases outside the gene matches: 14. CDR3 in DNA: TGTGCCAGCAGTTTAAGTACAGCGGGAGGACAGGATAGGCAGTTCTTC. Translation: CASSLSTAGGQDRQFF.